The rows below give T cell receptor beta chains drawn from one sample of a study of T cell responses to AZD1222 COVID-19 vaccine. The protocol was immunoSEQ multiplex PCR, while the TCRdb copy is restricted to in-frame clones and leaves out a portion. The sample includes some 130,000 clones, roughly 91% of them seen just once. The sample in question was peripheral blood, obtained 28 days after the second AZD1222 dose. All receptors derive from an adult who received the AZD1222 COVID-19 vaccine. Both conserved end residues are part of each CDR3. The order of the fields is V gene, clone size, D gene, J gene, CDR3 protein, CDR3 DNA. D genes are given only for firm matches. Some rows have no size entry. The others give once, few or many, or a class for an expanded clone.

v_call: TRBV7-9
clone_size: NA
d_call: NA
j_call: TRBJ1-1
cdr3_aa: CASSFWGNTEAFF
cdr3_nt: TGTGCCAGCAGCTTCTGGGGGAACACTGAAGCTTTCTTT

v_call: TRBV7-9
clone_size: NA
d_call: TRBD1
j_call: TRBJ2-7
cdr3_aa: CASSQHGQGPYEQYF
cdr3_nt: TGTGCCAGCAGCCAACACGGACAGGGACCCTACGAGCAGTACTTC

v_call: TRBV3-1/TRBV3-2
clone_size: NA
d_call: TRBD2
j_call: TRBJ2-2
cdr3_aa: CASSQETWLAGTYTGELFF
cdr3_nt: TGTGCCAGCAGCCAAGAGACGTGGCTAGCGGGGACCTACACCGGGGAGCTGTTTTTT

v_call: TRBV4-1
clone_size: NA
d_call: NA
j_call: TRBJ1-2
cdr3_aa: CASSQAPTSNYGYTF
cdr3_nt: TGCGCCAGCAGCCAAGCCCCCACTTCAAACTATGGCTACACCTTC

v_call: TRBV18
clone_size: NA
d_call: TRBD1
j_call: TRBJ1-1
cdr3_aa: CASSLSGGKGTEAFF
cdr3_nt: TGTGCCAGCTCACTTTCAGGGGGCAAAGGGACTGAAGCTTTCTTT

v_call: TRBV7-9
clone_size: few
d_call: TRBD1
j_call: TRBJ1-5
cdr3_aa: CASSWGQAQPQHF
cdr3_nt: TGTGCCAGCAGCTGGGGACAGGCTCAGCCCCAGCATTTT

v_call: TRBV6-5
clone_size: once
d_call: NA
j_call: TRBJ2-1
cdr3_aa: CATKTGSYNEQFF
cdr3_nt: TGTGCCACCAAGACAGGATCCTACAATGAGCAGTTCTTC

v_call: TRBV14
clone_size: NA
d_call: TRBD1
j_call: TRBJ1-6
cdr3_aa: CASSVRTGGVSPLHF
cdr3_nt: TGTGCCAGCAGCGTACGGACAGGGGGGGTTTCACCCCTCCACTTT

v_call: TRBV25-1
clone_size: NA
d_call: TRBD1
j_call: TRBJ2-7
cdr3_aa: CASSDMDRDYEQYF
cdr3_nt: TGTGCCAGCAGTGATATGGACAGGGACTACGAGCAGTACTTC

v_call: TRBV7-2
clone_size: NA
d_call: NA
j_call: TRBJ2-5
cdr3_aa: CASSLRGSASSSGTQYF
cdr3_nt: TGTGCCAGCAGCCTAAGGGGTAGTGCTAGCTCATCCGGGACCCAGTACTTC

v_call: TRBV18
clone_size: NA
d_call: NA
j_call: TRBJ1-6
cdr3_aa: CASSPQALYNSPLHF
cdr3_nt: TGTGCCAGCTCCCCCCAGGCCCTCTATAATTCACCCCTCCACTTT

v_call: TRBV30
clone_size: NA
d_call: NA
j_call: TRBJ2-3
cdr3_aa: CAWSGASTDTQYF
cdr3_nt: TGTGCCTGGAGTGGGGCTAGCACAGATACGCAGTATTTT

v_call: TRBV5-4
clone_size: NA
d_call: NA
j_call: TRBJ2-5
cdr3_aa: CASSSTRETQYF
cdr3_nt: TGTGCCAGCAGCTCAACCCGGGAGACCCAGTACTTC

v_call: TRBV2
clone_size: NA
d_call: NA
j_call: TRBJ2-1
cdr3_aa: CASSVGGREQFF
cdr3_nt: TGTGCCAGCAGTGTCGGGGGCAGGGAGCAGTTCTTC

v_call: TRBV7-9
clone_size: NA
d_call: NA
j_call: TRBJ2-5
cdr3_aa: CASSFWGSQETQYF
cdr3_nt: TGTGCCAGCAGCTTTTGGGGGTCTCAAGAGACCCAGTACTTC

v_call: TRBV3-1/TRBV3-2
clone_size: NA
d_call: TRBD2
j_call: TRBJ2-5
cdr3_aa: CASSQVVGGAETQYF
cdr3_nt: TGTGCCAGCAGCCAAGTTGTCGGGGGGGCAGAGACCCAGTACTTC

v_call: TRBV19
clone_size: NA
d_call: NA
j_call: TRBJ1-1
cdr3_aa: CASTNEGTEAFF
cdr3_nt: TGTGCCAGCACTAATGAGGGTACTGAAGCTTTCTTT

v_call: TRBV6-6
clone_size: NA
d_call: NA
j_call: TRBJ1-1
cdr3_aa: CASSYSEANTEAFF
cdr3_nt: TGTGCCAGCAGTTACTCGGAGGCCAACACTGAAGCTTTCTTT

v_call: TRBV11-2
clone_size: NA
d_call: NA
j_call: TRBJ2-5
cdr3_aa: CASRLEGQTQYF
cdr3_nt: TGTGCCAGCAGGTTAGAAGGGCAGACCCAGTACTTC

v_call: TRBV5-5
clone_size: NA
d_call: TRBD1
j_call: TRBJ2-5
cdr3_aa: CASRRTGQETQYF
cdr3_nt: TGTGCCAGCAGGAGGACAGGGCAAGAGACCCAGTACTTC

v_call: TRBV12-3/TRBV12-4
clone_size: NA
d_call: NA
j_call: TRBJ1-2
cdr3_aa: CASSHSPFRGYTF
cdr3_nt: TGTGCCAGCAGTCACAGTCCCTTTCGAGGCTACACCTTC

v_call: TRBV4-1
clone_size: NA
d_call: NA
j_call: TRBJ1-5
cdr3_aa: CASSQEGAQRSNQPQHF
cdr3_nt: TGCGCCAGCAGCCAAGAGGGGGCCCAAAGGAGCAATCAGCCCCAGCATTTT

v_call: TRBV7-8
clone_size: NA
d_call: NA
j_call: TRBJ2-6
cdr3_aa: CASSLSGYVLTF
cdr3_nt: TGTGCCAGCAGCTTATCGGGGTACGTCCTGACTTTC

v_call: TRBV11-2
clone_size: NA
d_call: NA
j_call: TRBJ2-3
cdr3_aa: CASSLGIGRRETDTQYF
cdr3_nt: TGTGCCAGCAGCTTAGGAATCGGGCGGAGAGAAACAGATACGCAGTATTTT